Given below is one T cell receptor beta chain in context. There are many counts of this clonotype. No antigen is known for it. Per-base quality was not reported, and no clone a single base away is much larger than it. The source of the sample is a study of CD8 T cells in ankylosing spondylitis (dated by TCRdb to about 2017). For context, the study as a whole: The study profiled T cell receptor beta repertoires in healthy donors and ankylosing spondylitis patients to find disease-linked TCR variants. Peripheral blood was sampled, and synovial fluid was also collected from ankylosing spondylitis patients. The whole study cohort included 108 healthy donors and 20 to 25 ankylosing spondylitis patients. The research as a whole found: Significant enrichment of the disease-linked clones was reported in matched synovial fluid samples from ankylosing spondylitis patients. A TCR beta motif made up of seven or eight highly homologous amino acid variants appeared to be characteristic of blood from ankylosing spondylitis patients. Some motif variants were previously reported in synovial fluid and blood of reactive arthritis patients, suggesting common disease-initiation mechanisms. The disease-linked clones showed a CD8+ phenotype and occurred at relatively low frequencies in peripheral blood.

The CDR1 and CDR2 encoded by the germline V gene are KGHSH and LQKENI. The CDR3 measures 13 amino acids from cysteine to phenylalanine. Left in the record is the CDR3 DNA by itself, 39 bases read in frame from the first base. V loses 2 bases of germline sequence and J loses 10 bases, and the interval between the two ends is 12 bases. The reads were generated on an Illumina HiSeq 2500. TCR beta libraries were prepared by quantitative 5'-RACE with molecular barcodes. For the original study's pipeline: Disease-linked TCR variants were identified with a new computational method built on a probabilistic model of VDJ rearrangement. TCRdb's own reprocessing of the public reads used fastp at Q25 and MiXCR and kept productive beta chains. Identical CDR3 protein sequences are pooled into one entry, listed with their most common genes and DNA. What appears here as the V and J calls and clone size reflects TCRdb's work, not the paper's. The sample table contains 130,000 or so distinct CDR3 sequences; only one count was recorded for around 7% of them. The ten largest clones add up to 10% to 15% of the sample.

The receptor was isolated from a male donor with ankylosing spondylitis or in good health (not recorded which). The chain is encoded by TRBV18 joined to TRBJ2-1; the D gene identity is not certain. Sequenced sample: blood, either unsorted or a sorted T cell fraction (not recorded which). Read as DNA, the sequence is TGTGCCAGCTCACCAGAGGTAGCTCGGGAGCAGTTCTTC. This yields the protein CASSPEVAREQFF. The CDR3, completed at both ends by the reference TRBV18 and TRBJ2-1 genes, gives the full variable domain NAGVMQNPRHLVRRRGQEARLRCSPMKGHSHVYWYRQLPEEGLKFMVYLQKENIIDESGMPKERFSAEFPKEGPSILRIQQVVRGDSAAYFCASSPEVAREQFFGPGTRLTVL.